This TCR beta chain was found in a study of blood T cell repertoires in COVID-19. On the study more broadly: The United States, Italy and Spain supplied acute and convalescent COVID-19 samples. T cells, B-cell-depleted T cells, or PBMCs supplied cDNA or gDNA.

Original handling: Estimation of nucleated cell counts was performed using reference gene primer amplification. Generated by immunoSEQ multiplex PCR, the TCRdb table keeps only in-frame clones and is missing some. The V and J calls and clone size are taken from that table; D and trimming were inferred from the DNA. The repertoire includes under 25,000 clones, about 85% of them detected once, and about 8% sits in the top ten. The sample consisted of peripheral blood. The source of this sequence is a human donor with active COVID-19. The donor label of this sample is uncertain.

CDR3 sequence: CASSTPPGRYSTDTQYF. CDR3 coding DNA: TGTGCCAGTAGTACCCCGCCCGGGAGATATAGCACAGATACGCAGTATTTT. V gene TRBV19 combines with J gene TRBJ2-3; maybe TRBD2 (6 bases). The CDR3 runs 17 residues. Trimming removed 4 bases at V and 0 bases at J, with 17 bases between. Germline V gene data show CDR1 as LNHDA and CDR2 as SQIVND (reference sequence). The complete variable domain, with remaining parts taken from reference TRBV19 and TRBJ2-3, reads DGGITQSPKYLFRKEGQNVTLSCEQNLNHDAMYWYRQDPGQGLRLIYYSQIVNDFQKGDIAEGYSVSREKKESFPLTVTSAQKNPTAFYLCASSTPPGRYSTDTQYFGPGTRLTVL.